The following is a T cell receptor beta chain sequence with its context. The CDR3 has 17 amino acids. The germline CDR1 and CDR2 sequences are LNHDA and SQIVND (reference sequence). V was pared by 4 bases and J by 7 bases, with 25 bases between. The data are from a study of blood T cell repertoires in COVID-19. Study overall: Samples came from the United States, Italy and Spain, spanning acute and convalescent COVID-19. The cDNA or gDNA used as material had been derived from T cells, B-cell-depleted T cells, or PBMCs.

Under the authors' procedure: Using reference gene primer amplification, nucleated cell counts were estimated. TCRdb keeps only in-frame clones here, not all; method: immunoSEQ multiplex PCR. D and trimming were read from the DNA, whereas the V and J calls and clone size are those reported in that table. The repertoire has around 340,000 clones, about 86% of them found once; the top ten carry around 7.5%. Seattle researchers signed up patients amid active infection and tracked them longitudinally. V usage is TRBV19 and J usage is TRBJ1-2, with D possibly being TRBD1 (6 bases). The clonotype originates from a woman aged 55-69 years with COVID-19, enrolled during active disease. Sequencing was carried out using peripheral blood. The DNA for the CDR3 is TGTGCCAGTAGTAATCCGTCTCGGTGGACAGATTTTCGTGGCTACACCTTC. As protein: CASSNPSRWTDFRGYTF. Based on the CDR3 plus reference TRBV19 and TRBJ1-2, the full variable domain is DGGITQSPKYLFRKEGQNVTLSCEQNLNHDAMYWYRQDPGQGLRLIYYSQIVNDFQKGDIAEGYSVSREKKESFPLTVTSAQKNPTAFYLCASSNPSRWTDFRGYTFGSGTRLTVV.